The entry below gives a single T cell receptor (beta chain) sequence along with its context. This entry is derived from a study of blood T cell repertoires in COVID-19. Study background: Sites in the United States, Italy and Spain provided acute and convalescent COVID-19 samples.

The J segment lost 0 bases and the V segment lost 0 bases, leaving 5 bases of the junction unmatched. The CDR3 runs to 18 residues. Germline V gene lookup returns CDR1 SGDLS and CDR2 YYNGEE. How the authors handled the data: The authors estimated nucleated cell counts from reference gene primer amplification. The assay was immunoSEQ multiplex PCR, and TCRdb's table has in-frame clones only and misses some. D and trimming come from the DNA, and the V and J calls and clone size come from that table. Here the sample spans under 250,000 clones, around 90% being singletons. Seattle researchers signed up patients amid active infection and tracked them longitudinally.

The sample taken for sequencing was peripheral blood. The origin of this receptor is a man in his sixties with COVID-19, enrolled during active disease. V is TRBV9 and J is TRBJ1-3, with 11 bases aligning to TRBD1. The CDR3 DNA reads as TGTGCCAGCAGCGTAGCCGTTGGGACAGGGGGCTCTGGAAACACCATATATTTT. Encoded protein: CASSVAVGTGGSGNTIYF.